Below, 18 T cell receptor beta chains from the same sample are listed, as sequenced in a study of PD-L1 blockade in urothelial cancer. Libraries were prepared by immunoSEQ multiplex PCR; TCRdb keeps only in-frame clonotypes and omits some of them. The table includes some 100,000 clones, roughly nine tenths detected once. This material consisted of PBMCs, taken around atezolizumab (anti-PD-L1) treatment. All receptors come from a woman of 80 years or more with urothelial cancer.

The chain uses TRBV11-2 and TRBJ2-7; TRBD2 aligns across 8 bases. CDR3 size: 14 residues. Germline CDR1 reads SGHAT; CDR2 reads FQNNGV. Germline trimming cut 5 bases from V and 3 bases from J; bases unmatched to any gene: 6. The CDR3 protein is CASSAGLDIYEQYF. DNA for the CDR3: TGTGCCAGCAGCGCGGGACTAGATATCTACGAGCAGTACTTC.

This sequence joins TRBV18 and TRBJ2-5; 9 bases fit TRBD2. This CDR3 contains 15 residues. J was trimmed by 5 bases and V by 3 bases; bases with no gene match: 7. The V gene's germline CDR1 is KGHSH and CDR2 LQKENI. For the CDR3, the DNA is TGTGCCAGCTCACCTGCGGGACTAGCAGGGGAGACCCAGTACTTC. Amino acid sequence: CASSPAGLAGETQYF.

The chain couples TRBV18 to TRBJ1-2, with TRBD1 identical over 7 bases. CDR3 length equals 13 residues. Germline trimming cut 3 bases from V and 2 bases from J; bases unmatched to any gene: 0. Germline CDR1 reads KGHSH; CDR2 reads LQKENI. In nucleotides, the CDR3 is TGTGCCAGCTCACCGGACAGGAACTATGGCTACACCTTC. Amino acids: CASSPDRNYGYTF.

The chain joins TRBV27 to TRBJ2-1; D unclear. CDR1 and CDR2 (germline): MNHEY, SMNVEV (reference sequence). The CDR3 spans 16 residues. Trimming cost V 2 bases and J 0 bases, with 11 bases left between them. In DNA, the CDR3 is TGTGCCAGCAGTTTACTCGCCGAGAGCTCCTACAATGAGCAGTTCTTC. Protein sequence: CASSLLAESSYNEQFF.

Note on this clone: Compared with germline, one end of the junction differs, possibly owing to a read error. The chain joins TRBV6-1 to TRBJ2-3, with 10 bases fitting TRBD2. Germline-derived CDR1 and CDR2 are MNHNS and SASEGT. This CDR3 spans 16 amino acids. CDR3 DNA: TGTGCCAGCAGTAAAGCGGGAGGGCCGTTGACAGATACGCAGTATTTT. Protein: CASSKAGGPLTDTQYF.

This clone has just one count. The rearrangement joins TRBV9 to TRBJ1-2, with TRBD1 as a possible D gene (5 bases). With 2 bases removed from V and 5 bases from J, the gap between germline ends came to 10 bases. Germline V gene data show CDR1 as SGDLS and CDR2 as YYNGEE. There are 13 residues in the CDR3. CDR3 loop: CASSVSGGYGYTF. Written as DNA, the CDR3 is TGTGCCAGCAGCGTTTCGGGGGGGTATGGCTACACCTTC. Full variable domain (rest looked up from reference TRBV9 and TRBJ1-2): DSGVTQTPKHLITATGQRVTLRCSPRSGDLSVYWYQQSLDQGLQFLIQYYNGEERAKGNILERFSAQQFPDLHSELNLSSLELGDSALYFCASSVSGGYGYTFGSGTRLTVV.

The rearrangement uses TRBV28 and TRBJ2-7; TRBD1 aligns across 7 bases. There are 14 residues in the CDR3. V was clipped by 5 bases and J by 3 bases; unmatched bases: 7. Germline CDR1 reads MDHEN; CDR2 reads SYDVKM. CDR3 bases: TGTGCCAGCAGTACTACAGGGGTCTTCTACGAGCAGTACTTC. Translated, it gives CASSTTGVFYEQYF.

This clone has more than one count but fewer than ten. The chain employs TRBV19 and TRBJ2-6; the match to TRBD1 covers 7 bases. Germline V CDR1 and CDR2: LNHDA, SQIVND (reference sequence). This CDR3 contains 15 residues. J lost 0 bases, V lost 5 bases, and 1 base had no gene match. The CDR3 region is CASSRDSSGANVLTF. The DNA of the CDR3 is TGTGCCAGTAGTCGGGACAGCTCTGGGGCCAACGTCCTGACTTTC.

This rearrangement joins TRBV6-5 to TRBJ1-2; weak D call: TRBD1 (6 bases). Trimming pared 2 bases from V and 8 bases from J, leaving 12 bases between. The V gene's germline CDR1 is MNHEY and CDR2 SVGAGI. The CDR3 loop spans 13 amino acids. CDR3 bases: TGTGCCAGCAGTTACGATGGACAGTTGGGCTACACCTTC. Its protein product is CASSYDGQLGYTF.

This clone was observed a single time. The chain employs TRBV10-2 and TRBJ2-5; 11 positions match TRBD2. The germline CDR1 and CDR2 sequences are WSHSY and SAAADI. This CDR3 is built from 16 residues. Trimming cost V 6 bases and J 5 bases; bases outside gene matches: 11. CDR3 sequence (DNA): TGCGCCAGCAGGCTGACTAGCGGGACGGTTTCGGAGACCCAGTACTTC. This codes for CASRLTSGTVSETQYF.

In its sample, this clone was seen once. The CDR3 DNA sequence: TGTGCCATCAGTGAGGGGACTAGCGGGAGATCCACCGGGGAGCTGTTTTTT. Protein: CAISEGTSGRSTGELFF. V usage is TRBV10-3 and J usage is TRBJ2-2; 14 nucleotides match TRBD2. The CDR3 covers 17 residues. The V gene's germline CDR1 is ENHRY and CDR2 SYGVKD. V gave up 2 bases and J gave up 4 bases; unmatched junction bases: 3.

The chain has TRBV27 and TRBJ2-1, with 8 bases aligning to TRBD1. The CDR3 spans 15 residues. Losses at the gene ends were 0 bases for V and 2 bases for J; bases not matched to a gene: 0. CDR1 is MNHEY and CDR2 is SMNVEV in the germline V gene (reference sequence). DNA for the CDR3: TGTGCCAGCAGTTTATCCAGGGGGCCCTACAATGAGCAGTTCTTC. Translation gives CASSLSRGPYNEQFF.

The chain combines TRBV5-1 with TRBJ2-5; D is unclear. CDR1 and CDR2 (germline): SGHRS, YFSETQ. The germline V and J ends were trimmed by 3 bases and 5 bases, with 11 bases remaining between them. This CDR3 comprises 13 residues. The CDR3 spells CASSSLNSETQYF. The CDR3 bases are TGCGCCAGCAGCTCTTTAAATTCTGAGACCCAGTACTTC.

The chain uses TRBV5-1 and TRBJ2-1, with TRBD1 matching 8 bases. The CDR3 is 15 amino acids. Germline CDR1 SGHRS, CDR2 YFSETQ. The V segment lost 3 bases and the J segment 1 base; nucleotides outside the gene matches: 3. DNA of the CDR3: TGCGCCAGCAGCTCTACAGGGGGGTCCTACAATGAGCAGTTCTTC. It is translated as CASSSTGGSYNEQFF.

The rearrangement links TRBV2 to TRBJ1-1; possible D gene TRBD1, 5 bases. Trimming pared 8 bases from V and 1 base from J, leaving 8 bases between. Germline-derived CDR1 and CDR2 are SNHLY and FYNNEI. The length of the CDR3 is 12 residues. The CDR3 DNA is TGTGCCAGCGGAGACAGGAACACTGAAGCTTTCTTT. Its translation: CASGDRNTEAFF.

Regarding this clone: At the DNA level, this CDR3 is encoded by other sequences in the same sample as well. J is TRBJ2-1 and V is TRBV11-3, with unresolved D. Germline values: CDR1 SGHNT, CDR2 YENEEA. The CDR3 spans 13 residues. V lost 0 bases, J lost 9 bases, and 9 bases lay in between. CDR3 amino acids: CASSLDQVSEQFF. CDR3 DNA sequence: TGTGCCAGCAGCTTAGATCAGGTTAGTGAGCAGTTCTTC. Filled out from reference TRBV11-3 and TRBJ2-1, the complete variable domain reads EAGVVQSPRYKIIEKKQPVAFWCNPISGHNTLYWYLQNLGQGPELLIRYENEEAVDDSQLPKDRFSAERLKGVDSTLKIQPAELGDSAVYLCASSLDQVSEQFFGPGTRLTVL.

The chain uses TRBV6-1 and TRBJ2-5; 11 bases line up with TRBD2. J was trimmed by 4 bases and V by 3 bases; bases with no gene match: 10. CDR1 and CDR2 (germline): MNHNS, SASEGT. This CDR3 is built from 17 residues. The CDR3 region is CASSDTTSGSFGETQYF. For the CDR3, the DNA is TGTGCCAGCAGTGACACCACTAGCGGGAGCTTCGGAGAGACCCAGTACTTC.

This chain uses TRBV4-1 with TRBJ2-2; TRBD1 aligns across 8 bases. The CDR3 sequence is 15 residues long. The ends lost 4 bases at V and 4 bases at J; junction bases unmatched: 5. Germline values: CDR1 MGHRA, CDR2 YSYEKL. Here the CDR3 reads CASSPTGVGTGELFF. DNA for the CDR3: TGCGCCAGCAGCCCGACAGGGGTTGGCACCGGGGAGCTGTTTTTT.